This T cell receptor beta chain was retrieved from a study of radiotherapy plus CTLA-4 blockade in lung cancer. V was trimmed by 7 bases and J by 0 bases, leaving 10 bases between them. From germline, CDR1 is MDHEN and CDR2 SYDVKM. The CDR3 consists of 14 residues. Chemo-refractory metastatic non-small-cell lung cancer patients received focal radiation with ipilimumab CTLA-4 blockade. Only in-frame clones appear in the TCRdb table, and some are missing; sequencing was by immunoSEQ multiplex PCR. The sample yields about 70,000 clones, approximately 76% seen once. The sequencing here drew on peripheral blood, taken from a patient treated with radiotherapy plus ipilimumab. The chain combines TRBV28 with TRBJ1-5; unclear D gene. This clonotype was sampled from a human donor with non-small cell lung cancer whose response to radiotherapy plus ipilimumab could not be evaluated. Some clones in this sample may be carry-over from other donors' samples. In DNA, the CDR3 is TGTGCCAGCATAGCATGGGTTAGCAATCAGCCCCAGCATTTT. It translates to CASIAWVSNQPQHF.